The entry below describes one T cell receptor beta chain. The antigen remains unidentified. This entry is derived from a study of T cell responses to AZD1222 COVID-19 vaccine. Study conclusions and caveats: Spike as a whole was targeted by vaccine-associated CD4 TCRs, dominant at 160-218 and 743-854. Clonal diversity was possibly underestimated, and white British individuals and females predominated among donors. The study found Spike-specific TCR breadth and depth rose after two AZD1222 doses.

The data were produced by immunoSEQ multiplex PCR, yet TCRdb's version contains in-frame clones alone and is incomplete. The table lists about 150,000 clones, approximately 90% of them singletons. This sequence originates from an adult in good health. The sequencing used peripheral blood, collected on day 0 of AZD1222 vaccination.

CDR3 amino acids: CAISESGGLDQETQYF. As DNA, the CDR3 is TGTGCCATCAGTGAGTCGGGGGGGTTGGACCAAGAGACCCAGTACTTC. This rearrangement joins TRBV10-3 to TRBJ2-5; 7 bases fit TRBD2. The CDR3 spans 16 residues. CDR1 and CDR2 from the germline V gene are ENHRY and SYGVKD. The ends lost 0 bases at V and 0 bases at J; junction bases unmatched: 4.